This T cell receptor beta chain was observed in a study of shared clonotypes between healthy human individuals (TCRdb year 2020). Regarding the research as a whole: The cohort included three men and a couple of women between 18 and 49 years of age. For each donor, CD4 naive and CD4 memory were each run on three plates, CD8 naive on two plates, and CD8 memory on one plate. To estimate repertoire size and how much clonotype sharing occurs between individuals, the study deeply sequenced the blood TCR repertoires of five healthy adults. Different laboratories and diverse techniques were used to prepare libraries and sequence TCR repertoires, to increase sequencing depth and limit assay-specific biases. Per donor, leukapheresis produced somewhere between about 0.85 and 9.5 billion PBMCs.

CD8 naive samples were CD45RO-negative cells positively selected for CCR7, giving a CD45RA+CCR7+ population that excluded TemRA cells. The donors were healthy, HIV-negative adults who had no recently reported acute infections or vaccinations. Only Caucasian adults living in Nashville, Tennessee, USA were represented among the donors. After blood collection by leukapheresis, PBMCs were isolated using Ficoll-Histopaque density gradient centrifugation and then cryopreserved in the vapor phase of liquid nitrogen. Purity and quantity of every magnetically sorted T cell population were checked by analytical flow cytometry. Genomic DNA was isolated from each sorted fraction and quantified by UV absorbance on a Nanodrop 2000c. Based on the germline V gene, the CDR1 and CDR2 sequences are MNHEY and SVGAGI. Taken from cysteine to phenylalanine, the CDR3 has 13 residues. The retained sequence is limited to the CDR3, 39 bases, with the frame set at the first base. Cut back by 4 bases and 4 bases, the V and J ends lie 9 bases apart.

Summary of the overall study and its limitations: Larger estimated clonotype richness was generally found for naive subsets than for memory subsets. When a handful of donors were compared, the shared fraction of clonotypes was roughly 4.8% for naive CD4, over 3% for naive CD8, more than 2% for memory CD4, and roughly 0.43% for memory CD8. Only blood was sampled, and tissue TCR repertoires likely differ from those in blood. Pairwise subsampling led to the expectation that sequencing depth would affect the degree of clonotype sharing among donors. Because the study included a small number of donors, the genetic and exposure-history diversity represented was limited. Even with the large sequencing depth, rarefaction of the sorted-subset datasets indicated that sequencing was incomplete. Higher generation probabilities were observed for clonotypes shared by all four sorted-subset donors than for non-shared clonotypes.

TCR CDR3 regions were amplified from genomic DNA by multiplex PCR using the deep immunoSEQ assay. For each cell subset, the extracted genomic DNA was distributed evenly across all wells of several immunoSEQ 96-well plates, and each plate served as one replicate. For sorted subsets, approximately 200 ng of genomic DNA, equivalent to 30,000 or so T cell genomes, went into each replicate PCR. The purified libraries were quantified using a Qubit 3.0 fluorometer, sized with a Bioanalyzer 2100, and then quantified again using the KAPA Library Quantification kit. Each immunoSEQ 96-well plate was sequenced on its own single-read 150-cycle Illumina NextSeq 550 flow cell. As for the authors' bioinformatics: The immunoSEQ output contained only junctional sequences without quality scores, so filtering could not match that applied to full-length reads. To assign V/J genes and CDR3, sequences were annotated against IMGT germline references using PyIR, a Python wrapper for IgBLAST v1.9. Reads were filtered out if the reads had weak V/J assignments (E-value above 1e-6), no CDR3, stop codons, out-of-frame junctions, or ambiguous translated residues. V3J clonotypes were defined as sequences sharing an identical inferred V gene, J gene, and CDR3 amino acid sequence. Percentage overlap between repertoires was computed as shared unique clonotypes divided by the size of the smaller repertoire. Three approaches were used to assess repertoire richness: RTK rarefaction, the Chao1 estimator, and Recon v2.1 estimates of unobserved clonotypes. Generation probabilities for all TCRbeta clonotypes obtained by the gDNA method from several donors were computed using OLGA. In its TCRdb copy, this immuneACCESS table keeps in-frame sequences only and misses some clones. Where compared with another copy, unresolved V genes explain less than half of these, and the others have no known cause. V and J calls and clone size are given by that table; D and trimming were obtained from the DNA. The table for this sample lists about 2 million clones; approximately 94% of them were counted only once. The ten top clones hold roughly 1.2% of the sample.

On this clone: Which antigen it targets is not known. No qualities accompany the bases; no much larger clone lies one base away.

The receptor comes from a young man in good health. Sequencing was performed on naive CD8+ T cells sorted from blood. Read against the paper, the sample's cell subset or site label means: CD45RA+CCR7+. The chain was built from TRBV6-5 and TRBJ2-3; the D gene identity is not certain. The DNA sequence is as follows: TGTGCCAGCAGTTTTCGTGGGTCAGATACGCAGTATTTT. Translated, it reads CASSFRGSDTQYF.